This TCR beta chain appears in the sequencing data of a study of cytomegalovirus exposure and HLA in healthy donors. Study in general: Among the 398 genotyped donors, 65% to 85% were placed in the Caucasian-associated ancestry cluster.

Both 60 Vbeta primers and 13 Jbeta primers went into the PCR. In the original workflow: An analysis performed later counted roughly 79 million unique TCR beta chains (roughly 11 million of them shared). Sequencing used immunoSEQ multiplex PCR; TCRdb keeps in-frame clones, though not all of them. V and J calls and clone size come straight from that table; D and trimming were deduced from the DNA. Found here are 65,000 to 85,000 clones, around 63% of them singletons; the top ten hold roughly 1.9%. Germline V gene sequence: CDR1 SEHNR, CDR2 FQNEAQ (reference sequence). Trimming shortened V by 1 base and J by 3 bases, and 12 bases separated the two germline ends. This CDR3 is built from 15 residues. Donors sampled were nominally healthy, though unrecorded immune exposures were likely. Study conclusions and caveats: V- and J-gene trimming of TCR beta was linked (in a later analysis) to a missense DCLRE1C variant.

About this clone itself: Antigen unknown.

The sequencing input was PBMCs. The TCR was taken from a woman in her twenties or thirties in good health and CMV-seronegative. The chain is built from TRBV7-9 and TRBJ1-2; D uncertain. CDR3 nucleotides: TGTGCCAGCAGCTTAGGGGCCTGGGAGGACTATGGCTACACCTTC. It specifies CASSLGAWEDYGYTF.